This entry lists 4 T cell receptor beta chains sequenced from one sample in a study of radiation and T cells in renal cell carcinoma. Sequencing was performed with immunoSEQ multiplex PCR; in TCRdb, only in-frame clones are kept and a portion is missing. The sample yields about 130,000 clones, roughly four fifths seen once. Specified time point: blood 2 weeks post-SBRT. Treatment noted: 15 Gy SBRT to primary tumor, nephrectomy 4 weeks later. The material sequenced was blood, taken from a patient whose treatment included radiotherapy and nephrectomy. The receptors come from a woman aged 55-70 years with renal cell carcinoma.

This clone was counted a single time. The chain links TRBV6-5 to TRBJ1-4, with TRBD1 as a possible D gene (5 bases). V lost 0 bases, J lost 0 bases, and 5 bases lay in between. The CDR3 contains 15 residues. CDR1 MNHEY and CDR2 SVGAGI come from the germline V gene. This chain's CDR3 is CASSYSTATNEKLFF. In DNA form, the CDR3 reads TGTGCCAGCAGTTACTCGACAGCAACTAATGAAAAACTGTTTTTT.

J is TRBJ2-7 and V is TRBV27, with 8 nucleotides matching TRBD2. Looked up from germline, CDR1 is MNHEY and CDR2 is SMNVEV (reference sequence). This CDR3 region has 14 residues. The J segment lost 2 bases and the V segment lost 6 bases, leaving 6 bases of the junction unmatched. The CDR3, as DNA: TGTGCCAGCAGACAGGCGGGGGGCCCCTACGAGCAGTACTTC. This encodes CASRQAGGPYEQYF.

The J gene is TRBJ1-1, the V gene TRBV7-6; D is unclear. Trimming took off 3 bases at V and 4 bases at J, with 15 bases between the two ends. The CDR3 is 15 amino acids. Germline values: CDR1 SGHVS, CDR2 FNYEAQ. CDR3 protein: CASSLRVDLTTEAFF. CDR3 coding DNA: TGTGCCAGCAGCTTGAGGGTAGATCTGACCACTGAAGCTTTCTTT.

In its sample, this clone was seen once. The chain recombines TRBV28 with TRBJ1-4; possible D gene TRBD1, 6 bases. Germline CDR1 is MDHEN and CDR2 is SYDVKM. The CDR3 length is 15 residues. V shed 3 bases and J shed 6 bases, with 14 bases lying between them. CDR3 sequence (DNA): TGTGCCAGCAGTTTCGGGGGGCGCGGTGATGAAAAACTGTTTTTT. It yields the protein CASSFGGRGDEKLFF. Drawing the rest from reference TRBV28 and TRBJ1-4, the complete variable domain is DVKVTQSSRYLVKRTGEKVFLECVQDMDHENMFWYRQDPGLGLRLIYFSYDVKMKEKGDIPEGYSVSREKKERFSLILESASTNQTSMYLCASSFGGRGDEKLFFGSGTQLSVL.